These T cell receptor beta chains were read from a single sample in a study of T cell clones after liver transplantation. Assay: immunoSEQ multiplex PCR; the TCRdb copy retains only in-frame clones and omits some. Of nearly 45,000 clones detected, about 86% appear once; the ten largest clones hold almost 2.5%. The starting material was CD4+ T cells from blood, obtained 24 months after liver transplant. These receptors all stem from a human patient who received a liver transplant. A share of the T cells may be of graft donor origin. Each CDR3 is given with its conserved first and last residue. D genes are given only for firm matches.

v_call,d_call,j_call,cdr3_nt,cdr3_aa
TRBV6-6,-,TRBJ1-4,TGTGCCAGCAAATATGGGGGCCGTAGTGAAAAACTGTTTTTT,CASKYGGRSEKLFF
TRBV5-4,TRBD1,TRBJ1-2,TGTGCCAGCAGCTCAGGGGGTAGGGACTATGGCTACACCTTC,CASSSGGRDYGYTF
TRBV6-5,TRBD1,TRBJ2-7,TGTGCCAGCAGTCCGGGACAGGGAATCTACGAGCAGTACTTC,CASSPGQGIYEQYF
TRBV11-1,TRBD2,TRBJ2-3,TGTGCCAGCAGGAACACCGGGACTAGCGGGGAGCAGTATTTT,CASRNTGTSGEQYF
TRBV7-9,-,TRBJ2-1,TGTGCCAGCAGCTTAGTTGCGGCCGTCGTCGTGGATGAGCAGTTCTTC,CASSLVAAVVVDEQFF
TRBV25-1,-,TRBJ2-7,TGTGCCAGCAGTGAATTGGGAGGGGGTGCCTCCTACGAGCAGTACTTC,CASSELGGGASYEQYF
TRBV2,TRBD1,TRBJ2-2,TGTGCCAGCAGACAGGGGGCTCTAACCTTGAACACCGGGGAGCTGTTTTTT,CASRQGALTLNTGELFF
TRBV15,-,TRBJ1-1,TGTGCCACCCTTGGGACCTCCCCTCGACGAGCTTTCTTT,CATLGTSPRRAFF
TRBV6-5,TRBD2,TRBJ2-7,TGTGCCACCAGGACTAGCGGGGTTTACGAGCAGTACTTC,CATRTSGVYEQYF
TRBV4-3,TRBD1,TRBJ2-3,TGCGCCAGCAGCAAGGACAGGGGAGTGGATACGCAGTATTTT,CASSKDRGVDTQYF
TRBV10-3,TRBD1,TRBJ2-7,TGTGCCATCAGGGGGGACAGGGGAGATAGTTTAATATACCACGAGCAGTACTTC,CAIRGDRGDSLIYHEQYF
TRBV5-4,TRBD2,TRBJ2-7,TGTGCCAGCAGACCGGGACTAGCGGATATATACGAGCAGTACTTC,CASRPGLADIYEQYF
TRBV11-3,-,TRBJ1-3,TGTGCCTTTCCTGGAAACACCATATATTTT,CAFPGNTIYF
TRBV27,-,TRBJ2-1,TGTGCCAGCACTCCTGGCGAGCAGCACTCCTACAATGAGCAGTTCTTC,CASTPGEQHSYNEQFF
TRBV19,-,TRBJ2-7,TGTGCCAGTAGAACCCCCCCCTACGAGCAGTACTTC,CASRTPPYEQYF
TRBV19,-,TRBJ2-1,TGTGCCAGTAGTATTTCGCGGGGTTACAATGAGCAGTTCTTC,CASSISRGYNEQFF